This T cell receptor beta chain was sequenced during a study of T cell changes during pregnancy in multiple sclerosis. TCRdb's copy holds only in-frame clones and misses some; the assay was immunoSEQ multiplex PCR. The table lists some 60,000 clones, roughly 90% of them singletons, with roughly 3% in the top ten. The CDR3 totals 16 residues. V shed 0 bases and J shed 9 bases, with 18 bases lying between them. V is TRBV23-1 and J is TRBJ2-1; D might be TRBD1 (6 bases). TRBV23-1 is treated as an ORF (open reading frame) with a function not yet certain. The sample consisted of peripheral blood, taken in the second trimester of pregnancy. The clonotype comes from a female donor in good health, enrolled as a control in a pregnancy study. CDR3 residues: CASSQSTGRFLGEQFF. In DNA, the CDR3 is TGCGCCAGCAGTCAATCCACAGGGCGATTCTTGGGTGAGCAGTTCTTC.